This TCR beta chain was identified in a study of T cells after somatic rescue of genetic block (dated by TCRdb to between 2020 and 2021). Notes on the research overall: What the study looked at was long-term robustness, specifically in a T-cell system that came about through somatic rescue of a genetic block in T-cell development.

As concerns this clone: This receptor's antigen is unknown. No base qualities exist here, and no much larger clone lies one base off it.

The library was produced with the immunoSEQ multiplex PCR assay. In its TCRdb copy, this immuneACCESS table keeps in-frame sequences only and misses some clones. Where compared with another copy, unresolved V genes explain less than half of these, and the others have no known cause. Present in this sample are tens of thousands of clones, around 89% of which were seen just once. Of the sample, roughly 1.7% falls within the top ten clones. Including cysteine and phenylalanine, the CDR3 has 15 amino acids. The entry retains the CDR3 DNA only, 45 bases that are in frame from base 1. The germline V and J ends show losses of 2 bases and 8 bases respectively, and no gene match explains 6 bases of the junction. Per the germline V gene, SGHTA is the CDR1 and FQGTGA is the CDR2.

The sequence derives from a woman younger than 35. The sequenced sample was peripheral blood mononuclear cells (PBMCs). The rearrangement combines TRBV7-3 with TRBJ2-1; the central 10 bases match TRBD2. The DNA reads as follows: TGTGCCAGCAGCTTAGGGCTAGCGGGGGCCGATGAGCAGTTCTTC. The resulting protein is CASSLGLAGADEQFF.